These 14 T cell receptor delta chains originate from one sample sequenced in a study of Vδ1+ human thymocytes. General study results and limits: In the thymus, TRG and TRD repertoires looked highly polyclonal with Gaussian CDR3 lengths.

No cognate antigen is known for these TCRs. The template was reverse-transcribed extracted RNA. CDR3 amplicons came from multiplex PCR with pooled V-gene forward and constant-region reverse primers. TCRdb fed the multiplex PCR reads to CATT. The sample records 70,000 or so delta-chain clones, roughly a third being singletons. Sequenced: Vdelta1+ gamma-delta thymocytes from the thymus. Described subset: FACS-sorted CD3+ TCRalphabeta- TCRVdelta1+ TCRVdelta2- thymocytes. Source of these receptors: a boy less than two years old who had congenital heart surgery.

V is TRDV1 and J is TRDJ1, with 11 bases matching TRDD3. V trimming: 0 bases; J trimming: 9 bases; junction bases outside the gene matches: 21. This CDR3 is 20 amino acids long. Per the germline V gene, CDR1 is TSWWSYY and CDR2 is QGS. The DNA for the CDR3 is TGTGCTCTTGGGGAACTTTCCCGATCGGGAGAGTCTGGGGGATACTCTCAACTCATCTTT. Protein sequence: CALGELSRSGESGGYSQLIF.

The gene calls are TRDV1 and TRDJ1, with D perhaps TRDD3 (6 bases). The V end was cut by 1 base, the J end by 1 base, with 19 bases between. The CDR3 is made up of 18 amino acids. In germline, CDR1 is TSWWSYY, CDR2 QGS. This CDR3 is CALGEPLFPGITTDKLIF. The CDR3 DNA sequence: TGTGCTCTTGGGGAACCCCTGTTTCCGGGGATTACCACCGATAAACTCATCTTT.

The chain joins TRDV1 to TRDJ1; 13 nucleotides align to TRDD3. CDR1 is TSWWSYY and CDR2 is QGS in the germline V gene. V trimming: 4 bases; J trimming: 0 bases; junction bases outside the gene matches: 29. The CDR3 is 25 residues long. The CDR3 region has the DNA TGTGCTCTTGGGGCAACCCGAGGAACCTGGCCGTCCGACTGGGGGATACGGGGTAACACCGATAAACTCATCTTT. This sequence encodes CALGATRGTWPSDWGIRGNTDKLIF.

This clone was recorded a few times. V usage is TRDV1 and J usage is TRDJ1; 9 positions match TRDD3. This CDR3 region has 23 residues. V shed 1 base and J 0 bases; nucleotides not matched to a gene: 24. CDR1 is TSWWSYY, CDR2 QGS, per germline. The CDR3 is CALGEQVFLDAGGFGLDTDKLIF. The CDR3, as DNA: TGTGCTCTTGGGGAACAGGTATTCCTAGACGCTGGGGGATTCGGTTTGGACACCGATAAACTCATCTTT.

This clone was found a few times. The V and J genes are TRDV1 and TRDJ1; 10 nucleotides agree with TRDD3. Germline lookup yields CDR1 TSWWSYY and CDR2 QGS. The CDR3 consists of 17 residues. The J segment lost 0 bases and the V segment lost 5 bases, leaving 9 bases of the junction unmatched. The CDR3 protein is CALGKRGTGGYTDKLIF. CDR3 in DNA: TGTGCTCTTGGGAAACGCGGTACTGGGGGATACACCGATAAACTCATCTTT.

The chain combines TRDV1 with TRDJ1; D is perhaps TRDD2 (6 bases). The V gene's germline CDR1 is TSWWSYY and CDR2 QGS. V was pared by 1 base and J by 3 bases, with 9 bases between. The CDR3 loop spans 14 amino acids. CDR3 DNA sequence: TGTGCTCTTGGGGAACGTCCTACGGCCGATAAACTCATCTTT. Translation gives CALGERPTADKLIF.

The rearrangement joins TRDV1 to TRDJ1; D may be TRDD2 (6 bases). The CDR3 loop spans 22 amino acids. Germline CDR1 and CDR2: TSWWSYY and QGS. Trimming removed 1 base from V and 5 bases from J, with 35 bases in between. The CDR3 sequence is CALGEHAPFLPPSGTNPDKLIF. DNA of the CDR3: TGTGCTCTTGGGGAACACGCTCCGTTCCTTCCCCCCTCGGGGACCAACCCTGATAAACTCATCTTT.

This chain links TRDV2 with TRDJ1; 12 bases fit TRDD3. The CDR3 has 17 residues. The V segment lost 3 bases and the J segment 10 bases; nucleotides outside the gene matches: 17. Germline CDR1 is GEAIGNYY and CDR2 is EKD. The CDR3 here is CACDPGPSWGIRQGLIF. CDR3 nucleotide sequence: TGTGCCTGTGACCCTGGGCCTTCCTGGGGGATACGCCAAGGACTCATCTTT.

The chain uses TRDV1 and TRDJ1; D is unclear. Trimming took 5 bases from V and 1 from J, leaving 26 bases between them. Germline CDR1 and CDR2: TSWWSYY and QGS. The CDR3 is 19 residues long. The CDR3 sequence is CALGHPCRVNYDATDKLIF. DNA for the CDR3: TGTGCTCTTGGGCACCCTTGCCGCGTCAACTACGATGCCACCGATAAACTCATCTTT.

This clone has only a few counts. The rearrangement links TRDV1 to TRDJ1; 12 nucleotides align to TRDD3. Trimming took 2 bases from V and 2 from J; bases not matched to a gene: 9. The CDR3 totals 18 residues. Germline V lookup: CDR1 TSWWSYY, CDR2 QGS. CDR3 nucleotide sequence: TGTGCTCTTGGGGAATCTTTCTGGGGGATACGCGGAACCGATAAACTCATCTTT. It codes for CALGESFWGIRGTDKLIF.

As concerns this clone: This CDR3 is also generated by other DNA sequences in the sample. The chain joins TRDV1 to TRDJ1, with D perhaps TRDD3 (6 bases). Trimming removed 0 bases from V and 0 bases from J, with 20 bases in between. This CDR3 region has 19 residues. Germline loops: CDR1 TSWWSYY, CDR2 QGS. This CDR3 is CALGELLTPYWDYTDKLIF. The CDR3 nucleotides are TGTGCTCTTGGGGAACTACTTACCCCTTACTGGGATTACACCGATAAACTCATCTTT.

A word on this clone: The junction departs from germline at one end; a sequencing error may be responsible. The chain uses TRDV1 and TRDJ1, with 7 nucleotides matching TRDD2. Germline V gives CDR1 TSWWSYY, CDR2 QGS. CDR3 length: 24 amino acids. The CDR3 DNA reads TGTGCTCTTGGCCACACATTCCTACTCCGCCTCTGGCTTGAAACCTCGCCCCACACCGGTAAACTCATCTTT. As protein: CALGHTFLLRLWLETSPHTGKLIF.

The V and J genes are TRDV2 and TRDJ1; TRDD3 agrees at 8 bases. CDR3 length: 14 residues. Per germline, CDR1 GEAIGNYY and CDR2 EKD. J was trimmed by 8 bases and V by 5 bases; bases with no gene match: 12. In nucleotides, the CDR3 is TGTGCCTGTGCCGACCCTCACTGGGGGGTAAAACTCATCTTT. It is translated as CACADPHWGVKLIF.

The gene calls are TRDV1 and TRDJ1; D is tentatively TRDD2 or TRDD3 (9 bases each). This CDR3 region has 24 residues. V dropped 2 bases and J dropped 10 bases, with 47 bases sitting between them. CDR1 is TSWWSYY and CDR2 is QGS in the germline V gene. The CDR3 loop reads CALGETGRAFLRGWWGITDGRLIF. CDR3 bases: TGTGCTCTTGGGGAAACGGGGAGGGCCTTCCTACGTGGATGGTGGGGGATAACGGATGGGCGACTCATCTTT.